Presented here are 7 T cell receptor beta chains from one specimen sequenced in a study of early T cells in non-severe SARS-CoV-2 infection. Each CDR3 protein is one row after TCRdb ran MiXCR on the 5' RACE reads. The table has tens of thousands of distinct CDR3 sequences, more than 3.5% seen once. The sample comprised whole blood. These receptors were collected from an adult who was a healthcare worker with PCR-confirmed SARS-CoV-2 infection or an uninfected control (not recorded which).

Only a few counts were recorded for this clonotype. The chain uses TRBV28 and TRBJ1-2, with 7 positions matching TRBD1. V was clipped by 4 bases and J by 5 bases; unmatched bases: 13. Per germline, CDR1 MDHEN and CDR2 SYDVKM. CDR3 length: 16 amino acids. The CDR3 reads CASSSVGQPPTYGYTF. CDR3 coding DNA: TGTGCCAGCAGTTCAGTGGGACAGCCACCCACATATGGCTACACCTTC.

In this sample, this clonotype turned up many times. The chain employs TRBV27 and TRBJ1-1; tentative D call: TRBD1 (5 bases). The germline V and J ends were trimmed by 1 base and 2 bases, with 11 bases remaining between them. CDR3 length equals 15 residues. The V gene's germline CDR1 is MNHEY and CDR2 SMNVEV (reference sequence). CDR3 bases: TGTGCCAGCAGTTTATACCCCCAGGGTAACACTGAAGCTTTCTTT. Protein product: CASSLYPQGNTEAFF.

This clonotype was detected many times. The chain employs TRBV6-6 and TRBJ2-1; D gene uncertain. The CDR3 is made up of 12 amino acids. Trimming stripped 5 bases from V and 16 bases from J, with 18 bases between. Germline loops: CDR1 MNHNY, CDR2 SVGAGI (reference sequence). The CDR3 here is CASSLGWYTPFF. In DNA form, the CDR3 reads TGTGCCAGCAGTCTGGGGTGGTATACGCCCTTCTTC.

In this sample, this clonotype turned up many times. The chain uses TRBV5-1 and TRBJ2-5; tentative D call: TRBD2 (5 bases). The CDR3 runs to 13 residues. V was pared by 7 bases and J by 2 bases, with 12 bases between. The germline V gene encodes CDR1 SGHRS and CDR2 YFSETQ. CDR3 sequence (DNA): TGCGCCAGCTCGAAGGAGGTTCAAGAGACCCAGTACTTC. As protein: CASSKEVQETQYF.

This clonotype has ten or more counts. The CDR3 DNA is TGTGCCAGCGGAGTTCATCCCACTGAAGCTTTCTTT. Its protein is CASGVHPTEAFF. The chain carries TRBV12-3 or TRBV12-4 and TRBJ1-1; D is undetermined. V was trimmed by 8 bases and J by 4 bases, leaving 11 bases between them. The CDR3 has 12 residues.

This clonotype has a count of ten or more. This chain links TRBV20-1 with TRBJ2-5; 8 positions match TRBD2. The CDR3 extends over 14 amino acids. Trimming took 0 bases from V and 4 from J; bases not matched to a gene: 4. CDR1 and CDR2 (germline): DFQATT, SNEGSKA (reference sequence). The CDR3 sequence: CSARDGGAGETQYF. The CDR3 coding sequence is TGCAGTGCTAGAGACGGGGGGGCCGGAGAGACCCAGTACTTC.

This chain uses TRBV10-3 with TRBJ2-2, with 10 bases fitting TRBD2. The V gene's germline CDR1 is ENHRY and CDR2 SYGVKD. Trimming cost V 10 bases and J 1 base; bases outside gene matches: 3. The CDR3 covers 14 residues. CDR3 region: CATRTSGNTGELFF. CDR3 coding DNA: TGTGCCACCCGGACTAGCGGGAACACCGGGGAGCTGTTTTTT.